Described below is a single TCR beta chain sequence and its context. Generated by immunoSEQ multiplex PCR, the TCRdb table keeps only in-frame clones and is missing some. The repertoire includes 250,000 to 300,000 clones, about nine tenths of them detected once, and roughly 12% sits in the top ten. The sample originates from a study of blood T cell repertoires in COVID-19. Across the study: The United States, Italy and Spain supplied acute and convalescent COVID-19 samples.

This CDR3 spans 15 amino acids. Losses at the gene ends were 7 bases for V and 1 base for J; bases not matched to a gene: 2. The germline CDR1 and CDR2 sequences are ENHRY and SYGVKD. The V and J genes are TRBV10-3 and TRBJ2-3, with TRBD2 matching over 13 bases. The sequenced sample consisted of peripheral blood. This TCR came from a woman in her 30s with COVID-19, enrolled during active disease. CDR3 nucleotides: TGTGCCATCACCGGACTAGCGGGGGGCACAGATACGCAGTATTTT. Protein product: CAITGLAGGTDTQYF.